The 29 T cell receptor beta chains in this list originate from one sample, sequenced in a study of OX40 agonist ivuxolimab in advanced cancers. Measured with immunoSEQ multiplex PCR; TCRdb has only the in-frame clones, and not every one. The table includes about 54,000 clones, around four fifths detected once. The input for sequencing was CD4+ or CD8+ T cells sorted from blood, taken in a trial of the OX40 agonist ivuxolimab. The receptors were gathered from an adult with an advanced solid tumor such as melanoma, head and neck, liver or kidney cancer.

The chain has TRBV28 and TRBJ2-3; D not resolved. Germline V CDR1 and CDR2: MDHEN, SYDVKM. This CDR3 has 12 residues. Trimming cost V 4 bases and J 2 bases, with 4 bases left between them. CDR3 in amino acids: CASSSYTDTQYF. The CDR3 coding sequence is TGTGCCAGCAGTTCATACACAGATACGCAGTATTTT.

The chain couples TRBV11-2 to TRBJ2-2; the match to TRBD2 covers 7 bases. V lost 4 bases and J lost 7; bases outside the gene matches: 12. Looked up from germline, CDR1 is SGHAT and CDR2 is FQNNGV. This CDR3 has 16 residues. The CDR3 sequence: CASSSLLSPSGGELFF. The DNA for the CDR3 is TGTGCCAGCAGCTCCCTCCTGAGTCCTAGCGGCGGGGAGCTGTTTTTT.

The chain joins TRBV18 to TRBJ2-7; D is unresolved. The germline gives CDR1 KGHSH, CDR2 LQKENI. V was shortened by 5 bases and J by 6 bases, with 11 bases between the two germline ends. This CDR3 contains 12 residues. The DNA for the CDR3 is TGTGCCAGCTCAGCAAAAAACGTCGAGCAGTACTTC. Translation: CASSAKNVEQYF. Based on the CDR3 plus reference TRBV18 and TRBJ2-7, the full variable domain is NAGVMQNPRHLVRRRGQEARLRCSPMKGHSHVYWYRQLPEEGLKFMVYLQKENIIDESGMPKERFSAEFPKEGPSILRIQQVVRGDSAAYFCASSAKNVEQYFGPGTRLTVT.

CDR3 nucleotides: TGTGCCAGTAGTGCAACAGCAGTCCTCGGGATGAACACTGAAGCTTTCTTT. It yields the protein CASSATAVLGMNTEAFF. The chain employs TRBV19 and TRBJ1-1; D is undetermined. V lost 5 bases and J lost 0, with 19 bases in between. CDR3 size: 17 residues. Germline CDR1 is LNHDA and CDR2 is SQIVND (reference sequence).

This rearrangement joins TRBV28 to TRBJ2-7; no definite D call. Germline assignment: CDR1 MDHEN and CDR2 SYDVKM. V was clipped by 7 bases and J by 1 base, with 11 bases between them. CDR3 size: 13 residues. The CDR3 bases are TGTGCCAGCACCAAGGCAGGATCCTACGAGCAGTACTTC. It translates to CASTKAGSYEQYF. Variable domain in full (rest from reference TRBV28 and TRBJ2-7): DVKVTQSSRYLVKRTGEKVFLECVQDMDHENMFWYRQDPGLGLRLIYFSYDVKMKEKGDIPEGYSVSREKKERFSLILESASTNQTSMYLCASTKAGSYEQYFGPGTRLTVT.

The V call is TRBV14, the J call TRBJ2-7, with 7 positions matching TRBD1. V shed 3 bases, J shed 10 bases, and the junction held 6 bases outside the gene matches. CDR3 length equals 12 residues. CDR1 and CDR2 from the germline V gene are SGHDN and FVKESK. The chain's CDR3 is CASSHEDRAQYF. The CDR3 DNA follows: TGTGCCAGCAGCCATGAAGACAGGGCCCAGTACTTC.

The V call is TRBV18, the J call TRBJ2-3, with TRBD1 identical over 8 bases. The V gene end was trimmed by 1 base and the J gene end by 6 bases; junction bases not matched to a gene: 0. The CDR3 has 13 residues. CDR1 is KGHSH, CDR2 LQKENI, per germline. This CDR3 is CASSPRQGDTQYF. CDR3 nucleotide sequence: TGTGCCAGCTCACCACGACAGGGGGATACGCAGTATTTT. Drawing the rest from reference TRBV18 and TRBJ2-3, the complete variable domain is NAGVMQNPRHLVRRRGQEARLRCSPMKGHSHVYWYRQLPEEGLKFMVYLQKENIIDESGMPKERFSAEFPKEGPSILRIQQVVRGDSAAYFCASSPRQGDTQYFGPGTRLTVL.

This chain links TRBV10-1 with TRBJ2-6; possibly TRBD1 or TRBD2 for D (6 bases each). The length of the CDR3 is 15 residues. The V end was cut by 4 bases, the J end by 3 bases, with 10 bases between. Germline V gene lookup returns CDR1 WNHNN and CDR2 SYGVQD (reference sequence). The CDR3 sequence is CASSGGASGANVLTF. The CDR3 nucleotides are TGCGCCAGCAGTGGGGGGGCTAGTGGGGCCAACGTCCTGACTTTC.

The chain carries TRBV11-2 and TRBJ2-7, with D maybe TRBD2 (6 bases). Germline V CDR1 and CDR2: SGHAT, FQNNGV. V was clipped by 6 bases and J by 6 bases, with 18 bases between them. This CDR3 spans 14 amino acids. The CDR3 sequence is CASSLGLAYGEQYF. The CDR3 DNA reads TGTGCCAGCAGTTTGGGGCTAGCGTATGGCGAGCAGTACTTC. Full variable domain (missing parts from reference TRBV11-2 and TRBJ2-7): EAGVAQSPRYKIIEKRQSVAFWCNPISGHATLYWYQQILGQGPKLLIQFQNNGVVDDSQLPKDRFSAERLKGVDSTLKIQPAKLEDSAVYLCASSLGLAYGEQYFGPGTRLTVT.

This chain connects TRBV19 to TRBJ1-5, with D tentatively TRBD1 (6 bases). The germline CDR1 and CDR2 sequences are LNHDA and SQIVND (reference sequence). V lost 3 bases to trimming and J lost 0 bases, with 21 bases between them. The CDR3 is made up of 19 amino acids. This CDR3 reads CASSMELRGETASNQPQHF. In DNA, the CDR3 is TGTGCCAGTAGTATGGAATTGAGGGGGGAGACAGCTAGCAATCAGCCCCAGCATTTT.

The CDR3 coding sequence is TGTGCCAGCAGTCTGCCAGCAGACTACGAGCAGTACTTC. Protein product: CASSLPADYEQYF. This chain links TRBV6-1 with TRBJ2-7; D unresolved. The CDR3 sequence is 13 residues long. Germline loops: CDR1 MNHNS, CDR2 SASEGT. Trimming removed 5 bases at V and 3 bases at J, with 11 bases between.

V usage is TRBV5-6 and J usage is TRBJ1-1; D may be TRBD1 (6 bases). Deletions cut 2 bases from V and 7 bases from J, with 12 bases between. Germline loops: CDR1 SGHDT, CDR2 YYEEEE. This CDR3 is built from 13 residues. The CDR3 loop is CASSLLTGLEAFF. The CDR3 DNA reads TGTGCCAGCAGCTTATTGACAGGCCTTGAAGCTTTCTTT. Drawing the rest from reference TRBV5-6 and TRBJ1-1, the complete variable domain is DAGVTQSPTHLIKTRGQQVTLRCSPKSGHDTVSWYQQALGQGPQFIFQYYEEEERQRGNFPDRFSGHQFPNYSSELNVNALLLGDSALYLCASSLLTGLEAFFGQGTRLTVV.

The chain uses TRBV5-4 and TRBJ2-7; no clear D. Germline assignment: CDR1 SGHNT and CDR2 YYREEE (reference sequence). The CDR3 spans 14 residues. V lost 1 base and J 0 bases, leaving 8 bases between the germline ends. CDR3 DNA: TGTGCCAGCAGCTTGCAGGTCTACTCCTACGAGCAGTACTTC. It is translated as CASSLQVYSYEQYF.

The chain carries TRBV14 and TRBJ2-1; 10 bases map to TRBD2. The ends lost 1 base at V and 7 bases at J; junction bases unmatched: 10. Germline V gene data show CDR1 as SGHDN and CDR2 as FVKESK. The CDR3 consists of 17 residues. The chain's CDR3 is CASSQAGLADLKNEQFF. The CDR3 DNA sequence: TGTGCCAGCAGCCAAGCCGGACTAGCGGACCTGAAGAATGAGCAGTTCTTC.

This sequence joins TRBV29-1 and TRBJ2-7; tentatively, D is TRBD1 (6 bases). This CDR3 is 11 amino acids long. CDR1 is SQVTM and CDR2 is ANQGSEA in the germline V gene. V gave up 5 bases and J gave up 6 bases, with 11 bases separating them. CDR3 in amino acids: CSVLTGFEQYF. For the CDR3, the DNA is TGCAGCGTTCTCACAGGGTTCGAGCAGTACTTC.

Worth noting for this clone: The junction does not match germline at one end; this may be a read error. The V gene is TRBV5-1, the J gene TRBJ2-2, with unresolved D. Germline V gives CDR1 SGHRS, CDR2 YFSETQ. The CDR3 has 12 amino acids. CDR3 DNA sequence: TGTGCCAGCAAAACGAACACCGGGGAGCTGTTTTTT. This sequence encodes CASKTNTGELFF.

The gene calls are TRBV19 and TRBJ2-1, with D perhaps matching TRBD1 (6 bases). Germline-derived CDR1 and CDR2 are LNHDA and SQIVND (reference sequence). The V gene lost 4 bases and the J gene lost 6 bases, with 10 bases spanning the gap. This CDR3 region has 13 residues. As DNA, the CDR3 is TGTGCCAGTAGTACAACAGGGATCAATGAGCAGTTCTTC. It encodes CASSTTGINEQFF.

The chain recombines TRBV19 with TRBJ1-1; possibly TRBD1 for D (5 bases). The CDR3 is 14 residues long. Germline values: CDR1 LNHDA, CDR2 SQIVND (reference sequence). Trimming removed 3 bases at V and 1 base at J, with 9 bases between. DNA of the CDR3: TGTGCCAGTAGTATGGGGGGGACGAACACTGAAGCTTTCTTT. It yields the protein CASSMGGTNTEAFF. The complete variable domain, with remaining parts taken from reference TRBV19 and TRBJ1-1, reads DGGITQSPKYLFRKEGQNVTLSCEQNLNHDAMYWYRQDPGQGLRLIYYSQIVNDFQKGDIAEGYSVSREKKESFPLTVTSAQKNPTAFYLCASSMGGTNTEAFFGQGTRLTVV.

The V and J genes are TRBV19 and TRBJ2-2; unclear D gene. In germline, CDR1 is LNHDA, CDR2 SQIVND (reference sequence). CDR3 size: 12 residues. V was trimmed by 3 bases and J by 6 bases, leaving 5 bases between them. As DNA, the CDR3 is TGTGCCAGTAGTATTAAGGCCGGGGAGCTGTTTTTT. Translating gives CASSIKAGELFF.

The rearrangement links TRBV5-1 to TRBJ1-4; possibly TRBD1 for D (5 bases). The CDR3 length is 13 residues. V lost 5 bases and J 4 bases, leaving 9 bases between the germline ends. CDR1 and CDR2 (germline): SGHRS, YFSETQ. This CDR3 is CASRTDHNEKLFF. In nucleotides, the CDR3 is TGCGCCAGCAGGACAGACCATAATGAAAAACTGTTTTTT.

CDR3 in DNA: TGTGCCAGCAGGTTCCGGGACAGGGGAGGCACTGAAGCTTTCTTT. It specifies CASRFRDRGGTEAFF. This chain connects TRBV5-6 to TRBJ1-1, with 10 bases that match TRBD1. Trimming took 5 bases from V and 4 from J; bases not matched to a gene: 8. Germline CDR1 and CDR2: SGHDT and YYEEEE. The CDR3 consists of 15 residues.

This rearrangement joins TRBV2 to TRBJ1-4, with TRBD1 matching over 8 bases. The CDR3 spans 15 residues. The trim removed 3 bases at V and 7 bases at J, leaving 7 bases unmatched. Germline V gene lookup returns CDR1 SNHLY and CDR2 FYNNEI. The CDR3 nucleotides are TGTGCCAGCAGTGATGACAGGGGTCATATTGAAAAACTGTTTTTT. Translating it yields CASSDDRGHIEKLFF.

This rearrangement joins TRBV11-2 to TRBJ2-7; D is undetermined. Germline assignment: CDR1 SGHAT and CDR2 FQNNGV. CDR3 length: 13 amino acids. V lost 3 bases, J lost 1 base, and 7 bases lay in between. CDR3 region: CASSFTTSYEQYF. The CDR3 DNA is TGTGCCAGCAGCTTCACTACATCCTACGAGCAGTACTTC. Looking up the rest from reference TRBV11-2 and TRBJ2-7 gives the full variable domain: EAGVAQSPRYKIIEKRQSVAFWCNPISGHATLYWYQQILGQGPKLLIQFQNNGVVDDSQLPKDRFSAERLKGVDSTLKIQPAKLEDSAVYLCASSFTTSYEQYFGPGTRLTVT.

The genes are TRBV28 and TRBJ1-5; D is unresolved. The V and J ends lost 10 bases and 0 bases respectively, with 13 bases between them. The CDR3 is made up of 14 amino acids. CDR1 and CDR2 (germline): MDHEN, SYDVKM. Here the CDR3 reads CATSRAGSNQPQHF. In nucleotides, the CDR3 is TGTGCCACTTCCCGGGCGGGTAGCAATCAGCCCCAGCATTTT.

The chain combines TRBV11-2 with TRBJ2-3; perhaps TRBD2 as D (6 bases). The germline gives CDR1 SGHAT, CDR2 FQNNGV. The CDR3 length is 18 residues. V lost 5 bases, J lost 1 base, and 22 bases lay in between. CDR3 sequence: CASSPGRVPSTGTDTQYF. CDR3 DNA sequence: TGTGCCAGCAGCCCCGGGAGAGTCCCTAGCACGGGCACAGATACGCAGTATTTT. Filled out from reference TRBV11-2 and TRBJ2-3, the complete variable domain reads EAGVAQSPRYKIIEKRQSVAFWCNPISGHATLYWYQQILGQGPKLLIQFQNNGVVDDSQLPKDRFSAERLKGVDSTLKIQPAKLEDSAVYLCASSPGRVPSTGTDTQYFGPGTRLTVL.

The J gene is TRBJ2-3, the V gene TRBV19, with TRBD2 as a possible D gene (5 bases). Trimming pared 0 bases from V and 8 bases from J, leaving 18 bases between. The V gene's germline CDR1 is LNHDA and CDR2 SQIVND (reference sequence). CDR3 size: 16 residues. The CDR3 DNA follows: TGTGCCAGTAGTATAGAAAGGCGCGACTACTCGAGTACGCAGTATTTT. It translates to CASSIERRDYSSTQYF.

The chain combines TRBV7-2 with TRBJ2-3; the D gene is possibly TRBD1 (5 bases). In germline, CDR1 is SGHTA, CDR2 FQGNSA. V lost 0 bases and J 4 bases, leaving 5 bases between the germline ends. CDR3 length equals 13 residues. CDR3 coding DNA: TGTGCCAGCAGCTTAGCAGGGGCAGATACGCAGTATTTT. Translation: CASSLAGADTQYF. Full variable domain (outside the CDR3, taken from reference TRBV7-2 and TRBJ2-3): GAGVSQSPSNKVTEKGKDVELRCDPISGHTALYWYRQSLGQGLEFLIYFQGNSAPDKSGLPSDRFSAERTGGSVSTLTIQRTQQEDSAVYLCASSLAGADTQYFGPGTRLTVL.

DNA for the CDR3: TGTGCCAGCAGCTTCTCAGGGGGTCTGGCGGAGACCCAGTACTTC. Its translation is CASSFSGGLAETQYF. This chain joins TRBV5-5 and TRBJ2-5; 7 bases align to TRBD1. The germline CDR1 and CDR2 sequences are SGHKS and YYEKEE (reference sequence). The V segment lost 2 bases and the J segment 5 bases; nucleotides outside the gene matches: 9. The CDR3 is 15 amino acids.

The rearrangement links TRBV23-1 to TRBJ2-5; D perhaps matches TRBD2 (5 bases). TRBV23-1 is an ORF, and what it does is uncertain. The CDR3 has 13 amino acids. Deletions cut 6 bases from V and 3 bases from J, with 11 bases between. The CDR3 nucleotides are TGCGCCAGCAGCTATACTAGTAAAGAGACCCAGTACTTC. Translated: CASSYTSKETQYF.